What follows are 4 T cell receptor beta chains derived from one specimen sequenced in a study of patients and donors after allogeneic stem cell transplantation. MiXCR was run by TCRdb on the RT-PCR reads, yielding one entry per CDR3 protein. Among roughly 960,000 distinct CDR3 sequences, more than 15% were seen once, and the ten largest hold 5% to 6.5%. Specimen: blood, either unsorted or a sorted T cell fraction (not recorded which). The source is a human donor who was either an allogeneic HSCT recipient or a stem cell or donor lymphocyte infusion donor (not recorded which). It is not recorded whose cells these are; they may come from a transplant donor.

The J gene is TRBJ1-3, the V gene TRBV9; D might be TRBD1 (6 bases). CDR1 is SGDLS, CDR2 YYNGEE, per germline. The CDR3 extends over 16 amino acids. Trimming cost V 0 bases and J 4 bases, with 14 bases left between them. CDR3 bases: TGTGCCAGCAGCGTAGGTGGGGGGCGAAAAGGAAACACCATATATTTT. Protein sequence: CASSVGGGRKGNTIYF.

The genes are TRBV12-3 or TRBV12-4 and TRBJ1-1; 8 bases line up with TRBD1. This CDR3 has 14 amino acids. J gave up 1 base and V 7 bases, and 5 bases lay outside the gene matches. CDR3 amino acids: CASIRTGTNTEAFF. CDR3 bases: TGTGCCAGCATACGGACAGGGACGAACACTGAAGCTTTCTTT.

This clonotype was seen more than once but under ten times. This chain connects TRBV6-4 to TRBJ1-5; D uncertain. This CDR3 spans 13 amino acids. Germline-derived CDR1 and CDR2 are MRHNA and SNTAGT. Trimming cost V 6 bases and J 9 bases, with 15 bases left between them. CDR3 in DNA: TGTGCCAGCAGACCGAACAGCCTTCCGCCCCAGCATTTT. This codes for CASRPNSLPPQHF.

Only a few counts were recorded for this clonotype. This sequence joins TRBV30 and TRBJ2-3; D not resolved. Trimming took 0 bases from V and 0 from J, leaving 13 bases between them. Germline CDR1 reads GTSNPN; CDR2 reads SVGIG (reference sequence). The CDR3 extends over 16 amino acids. CDR3 loop: CAWSVKEIPSTDTQYF. The CDR3 DNA is TGTGCCTGGAGTGTCAAGGAGATACCTAGCACAGATACGCAGTATTTT.